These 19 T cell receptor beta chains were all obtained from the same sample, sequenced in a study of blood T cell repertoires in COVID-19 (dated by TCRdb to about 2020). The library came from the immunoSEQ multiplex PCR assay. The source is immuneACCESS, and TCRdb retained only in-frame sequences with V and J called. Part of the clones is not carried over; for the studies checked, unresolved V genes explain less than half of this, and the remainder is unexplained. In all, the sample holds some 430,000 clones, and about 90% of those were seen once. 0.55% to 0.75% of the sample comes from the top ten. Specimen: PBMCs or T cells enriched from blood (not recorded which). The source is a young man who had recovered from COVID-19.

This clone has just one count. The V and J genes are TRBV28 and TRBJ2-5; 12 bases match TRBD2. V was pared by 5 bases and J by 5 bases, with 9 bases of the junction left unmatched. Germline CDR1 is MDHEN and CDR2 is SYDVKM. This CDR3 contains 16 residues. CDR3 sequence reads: CASSIPTSGSQETQYF. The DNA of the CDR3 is TGTGCCAGCAGTATTCCGACTAGCGGGAGCCAGGAGACCCAGTACTTC.

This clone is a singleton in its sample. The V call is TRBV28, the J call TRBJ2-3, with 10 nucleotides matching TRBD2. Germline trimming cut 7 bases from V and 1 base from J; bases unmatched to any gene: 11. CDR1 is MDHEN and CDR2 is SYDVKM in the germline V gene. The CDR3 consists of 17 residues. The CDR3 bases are TGTGCCAGCACCAAATCTCTAGCGGGAGCTGGCACAGATACGCAGTATTTT. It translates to CASTKSLAGAGTDTQYF.

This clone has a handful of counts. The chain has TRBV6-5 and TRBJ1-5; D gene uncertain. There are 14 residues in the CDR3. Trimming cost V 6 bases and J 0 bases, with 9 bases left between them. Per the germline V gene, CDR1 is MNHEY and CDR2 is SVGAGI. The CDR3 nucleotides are TGTGCCAGCAGGCGGGGATATAGCAATCAGCCCCAGCATTTT. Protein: CASRRGYSNQPQHF.

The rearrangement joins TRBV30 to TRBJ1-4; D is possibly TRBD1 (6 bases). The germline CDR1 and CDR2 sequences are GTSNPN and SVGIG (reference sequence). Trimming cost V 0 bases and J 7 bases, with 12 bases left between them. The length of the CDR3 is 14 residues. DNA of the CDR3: TGTGCCTGGAGTGTGACAGGAAGTAGTGAAAAACTGTTTTTT. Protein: CAWSVTGSSEKLFF.

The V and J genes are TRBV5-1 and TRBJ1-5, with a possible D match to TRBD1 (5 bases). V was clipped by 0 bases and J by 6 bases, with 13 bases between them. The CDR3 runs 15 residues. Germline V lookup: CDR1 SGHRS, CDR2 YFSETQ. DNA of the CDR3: TGCGCCAGCAGCTTGGACGGACAAGCCCCTCAGCCCCAGCATTTT. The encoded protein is CASSLDGQAPQPQHF.

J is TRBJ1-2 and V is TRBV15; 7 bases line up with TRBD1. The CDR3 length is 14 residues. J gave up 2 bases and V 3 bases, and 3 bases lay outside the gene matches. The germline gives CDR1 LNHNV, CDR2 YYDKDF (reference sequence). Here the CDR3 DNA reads TGTGCCACCAGCAGCGGGGACAGCAACTATGGCTACACCTTC. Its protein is CATSSGDSNYGYTF.

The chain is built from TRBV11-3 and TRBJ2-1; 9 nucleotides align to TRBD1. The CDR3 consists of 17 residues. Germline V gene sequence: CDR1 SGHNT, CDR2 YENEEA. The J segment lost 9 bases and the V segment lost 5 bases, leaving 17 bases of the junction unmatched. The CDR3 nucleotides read TGTGCCAGCAGCCGACCCGGGGGGACAGGGACGGTTCTTGAGCAGTTCTTC. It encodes CASSRPGGTGTVLEQFF.

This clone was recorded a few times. In DNA form, the CDR3 reads TGTGCCAGCAGTTACGGAGACAGGGGGTATTCCTACGAGCAGTACTTC. It is translated as CASSYGDRGYSYEQYF. The chain employs TRBV6-2 or TRBV6-3 and TRBJ2-7, with 9 bases that match TRBD1. This CDR3 comprises 16 residues. With 2 bases clipped from V and 1 base from J, the junction kept 6 bases outside the gene matches. CDR1 is MNHEY and CDR2 is SVGEGT in the germline V gene.

The CDR3 nucleotides read TGTGCCAGCCACAGTGTAGTTCGGAGGGCCAATGAGCAGTTCTTC. Translated: CASHSVVRRANEQFF. J is TRBJ2-1 and V is TRBV28, with a possible D match to TRBD2 (6 bases). Germline CDR1 MDHEN, CDR2 SYDVKM. With 8 bases removed from V and 6 bases from J, the gap between germline ends came to 20 bases. The CDR3 contains 15 residues.

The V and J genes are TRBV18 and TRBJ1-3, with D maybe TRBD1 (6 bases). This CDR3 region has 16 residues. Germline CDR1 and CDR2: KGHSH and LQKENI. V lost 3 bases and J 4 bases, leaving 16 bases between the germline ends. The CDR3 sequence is CASSPFVGAKGNTIYF. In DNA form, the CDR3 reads TGTGCCAGCTCACCGTTCGTGGGGGCAAAAGGAAACACCATATATTTT.

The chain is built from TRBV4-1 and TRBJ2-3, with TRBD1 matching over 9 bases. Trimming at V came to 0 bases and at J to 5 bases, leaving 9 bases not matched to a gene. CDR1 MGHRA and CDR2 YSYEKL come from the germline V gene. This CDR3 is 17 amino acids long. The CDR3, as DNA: TGCGCCAGCAGCCAAGACCAGACTCGACAGGGGGGAGATACGCAGTATTTT. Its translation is CASSQDQTRQGGDTQYF.

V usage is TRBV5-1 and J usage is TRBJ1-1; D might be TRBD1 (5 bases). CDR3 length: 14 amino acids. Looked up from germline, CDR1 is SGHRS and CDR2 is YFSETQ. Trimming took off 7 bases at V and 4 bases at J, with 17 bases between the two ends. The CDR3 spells CASRPLDIGTEAFF. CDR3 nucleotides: TGCGCCAGCCGACCACTGGACATTGGCACTGAAGCTTTCTTT.

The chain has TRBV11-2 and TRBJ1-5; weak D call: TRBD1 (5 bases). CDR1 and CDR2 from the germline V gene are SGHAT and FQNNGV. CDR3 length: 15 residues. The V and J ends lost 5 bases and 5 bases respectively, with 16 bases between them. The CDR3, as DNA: TGTGCCAGCAGCCGCCGGGGGAACGAAGATCAGCCCCAGCATTTT. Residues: CASSRRGNEDQPQHF.

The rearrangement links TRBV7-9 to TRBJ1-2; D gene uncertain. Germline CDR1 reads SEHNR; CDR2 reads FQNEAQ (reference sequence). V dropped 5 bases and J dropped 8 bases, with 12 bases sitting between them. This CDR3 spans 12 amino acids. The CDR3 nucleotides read TGTGCCAGCAGCCCAAGAGGCCAGGGCTACACCTTC. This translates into CASSPRGQGYTF.

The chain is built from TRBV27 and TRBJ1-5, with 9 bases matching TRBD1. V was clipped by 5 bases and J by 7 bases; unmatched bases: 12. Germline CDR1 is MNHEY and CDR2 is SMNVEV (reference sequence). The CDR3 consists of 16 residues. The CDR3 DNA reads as TGTGCCAGCAGTCTCGGGACAGGGCCCTTTGTGCAGCCCCAGCATTTT. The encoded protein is CASSLGTGPFVQPQHF.

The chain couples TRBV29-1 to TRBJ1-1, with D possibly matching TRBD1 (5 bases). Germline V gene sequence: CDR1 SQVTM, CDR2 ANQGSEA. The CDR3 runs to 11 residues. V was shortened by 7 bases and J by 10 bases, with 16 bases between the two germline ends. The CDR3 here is CSGALSGGAFF. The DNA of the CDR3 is TGCAGCGGCGCACTTTCCGGGGGAGCTTTCTTT. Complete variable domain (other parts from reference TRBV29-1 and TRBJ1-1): SAVISQKPSRDICQRGTSLTIQCQVDSQVTMMFWYRQQPGQSLTLIATANQGSEATYESGFVIDKFPISRPNLTFSTLTVSNMSPEDSSIYLCSGALSGGAFFGQGTRLTVV.

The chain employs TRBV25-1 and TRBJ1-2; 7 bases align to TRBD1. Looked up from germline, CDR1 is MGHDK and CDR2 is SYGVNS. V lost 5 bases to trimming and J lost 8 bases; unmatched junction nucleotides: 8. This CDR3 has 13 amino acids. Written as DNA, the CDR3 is TGTGCCAGCAGTTTAGGCACAGGGGTAGGCTACACCTTC. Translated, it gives CASSLGTGVGYTF.

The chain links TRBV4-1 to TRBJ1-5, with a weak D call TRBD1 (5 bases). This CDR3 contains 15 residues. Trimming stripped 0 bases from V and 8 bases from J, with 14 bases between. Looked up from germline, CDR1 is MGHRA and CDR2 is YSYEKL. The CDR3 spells CASSQDRWGREPQHF. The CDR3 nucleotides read TGCGCCAGCAGCCAAGACCGCTGGGGGAGGGAGCCCCAGCATTTT.

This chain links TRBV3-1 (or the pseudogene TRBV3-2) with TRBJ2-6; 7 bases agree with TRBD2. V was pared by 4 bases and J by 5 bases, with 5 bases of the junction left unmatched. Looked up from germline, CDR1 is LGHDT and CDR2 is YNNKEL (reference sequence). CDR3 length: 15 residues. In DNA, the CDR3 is TGTGCCAGCAGCCTGCCGGGGGGTTGGGCCAACGTCCTGACTTTC. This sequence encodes CASSLPGGWANVLTF.